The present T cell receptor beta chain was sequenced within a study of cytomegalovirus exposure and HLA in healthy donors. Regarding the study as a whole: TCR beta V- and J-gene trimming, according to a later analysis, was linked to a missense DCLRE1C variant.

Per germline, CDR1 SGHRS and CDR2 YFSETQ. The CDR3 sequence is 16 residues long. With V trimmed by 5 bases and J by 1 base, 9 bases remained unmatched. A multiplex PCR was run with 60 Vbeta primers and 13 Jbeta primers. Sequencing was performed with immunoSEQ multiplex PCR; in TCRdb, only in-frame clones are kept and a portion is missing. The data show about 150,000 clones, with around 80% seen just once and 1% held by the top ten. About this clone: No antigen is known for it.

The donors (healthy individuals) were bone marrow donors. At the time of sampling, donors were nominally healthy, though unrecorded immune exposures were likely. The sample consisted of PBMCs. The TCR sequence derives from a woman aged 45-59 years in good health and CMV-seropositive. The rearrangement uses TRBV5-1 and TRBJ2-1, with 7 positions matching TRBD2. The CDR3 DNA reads TGCGCCAGCAGGCCTAGCGGCGCCCATTCCTACAATGAGCAGTTCTTC. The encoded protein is CASRPSGAHSYNEQFF.